The T cell receptor beta chain described here comes from a study of OX40 agonist ivuxolimab in advanced cancers. Background on the study: Cohort: 75% to 90% men, mean age about 62, aged about 23 to 79.

TCRdb's copy holds only in-frame clones and misses some; the assay was immunoSEQ multiplex PCR. In the table there are 100,000 or so clones, roughly nine tenths of which are singletons. V gave up 4 bases and J gave up 3 bases; unmatched junction bases: 5. Looked up from germline, CDR1 is SGHRS and CDR2 is YFSETQ. The CDR3 extends over 15 amino acids. The V gene is TRBV5-1, the J gene TRBJ1-4; 8 nucleotides line up with TRBD1. This TCR was recovered from an adult with an advanced solid tumor such as melanoma, head and neck, liver or kidney cancer. The sample here was CD4+ or CD8+ T cells sorted from blood, taken in a trial of the OX40 agonist ivuxolimab. The CDR3 reads CASSPQGAANEKLFF. The CDR3 nucleotides read TGCGCCAGCAGCCCGCAGGGGGCGGCTAATGAAAAACTGTTTTTT.